One and the same sample provided the 8 T cell receptor beta chains below, sequenced in a study of cytomegalovirus exposure and HLA in healthy donors. Vbeta (60) and Jbeta (13) primers were used in the PCR. Clones were read by immunoSEQ multiplex PCR, and TCRdb kept only the in-frame ones, dropping some. The sample lists under 200,000 clones, 75% to 90% occurring once. Sequencing was carried out using PBMCs. The receptors originated from a man aged 18-30 years in good health and CMV-seropositive.

The chain has TRBV19 and TRBJ2-5, with 7 bases lining up with TRBD1. The DNA end favors TRBJ2-7, so the J call may be wrong. The germline V gene has CDR1 LNHDA and CDR2 SQIVND (reference sequence). The CDR3 has 13 amino acids. The CDR3 nucleotides are TGTGCCAGTAGTTGGACAGGCACCTACGAGCAGTACTTC. This codes for CASSWTGTYEQYF.

The V and J genes are TRBV29-1 and TRBJ2-5; D is unresolved. Between the trimmed V and J ends, which lost 1 base and 4 bases, there was a span of 13 bases. The CDR3 covers 14 residues. Germline CDR1 reads SQVTM; CDR2 reads ANQGSEA. In DNA form, the CDR3 reads TGCAGCGTTGAAGTGACTCTTTCACGAGAGACCCAGTACTTC. Amino acids: CSVEVTLSRETQYF.

The chain carries TRBV7-3 and TRBJ2-3; D ambiguous. The germline V gene has CDR1 SGHTA and CDR2 FQGTGA. This CDR3 has 16 residues. Trimming cost V 2 bases and J 1 base, with 13 bases left between them. The CDR3 coding sequence is TGTGCCAGCAGCTTATCGGTAGAATTCCGCACAGATACGCAGTATTTT. Encoded protein: CASSLSVEFRTDTQYF.

J is TRBJ2-7 and V is TRBV14, with 8 bases identical to TRBD1. With V trimmed by 4 bases and J by 6 bases, 5 bases remained unmatched. There are 13 residues in the CDR3. The germline gives CDR1 SGHDN, CDR2 FVKESK. DNA of the CDR3: TGTGCCAGCAGCCCGGACAGGGTTGGCGAGCAGTACTTC. Its translation: CASSPDRVGEQYF. The full variable domain, completed using reference TRBV14 and TRBJ2-7, is EAGVTQFPSHSVIEKGQTVTLRCDPISGHDNLYWYRRVMGKEIKFLLHFVKESKQDESGMPNNRFLAERTGGTYSTLKVQPAELEDSGVYFCASSPDRVGEQYFGPGTRLTVT.

V and J are TRBV30 and TRBJ2-3; D may be TRBD2 (6 bases). CDR1 is GTSNPN, CDR2 SVGIG, per germline (reference sequence). The CDR3 extends over 11 amino acids. V was shortened by 5 bases and J by 11 bases, with 14 bases between the two germline ends. This chain's CDR3 is CAWGGTVGQYF. In DNA form, the CDR3 reads TGTGCCTGGGGGGGGACTGTCGGGCAGTATTTT.

This chain links TRBV15 with TRBJ1-2, with TRBD1 identical over 7 bases. CDR1 and CDR2 from the germline V gene are LNHNV and YYDKDF (reference sequence). Unmatched junction bases numbered 6, after V lost 3 bases and J lost 8 bases. The CDR3 sequence is 13 residues long. The CDR3 sequence is CATSSTGERGYTF. The DNA for the CDR3 is TGTGCCACCAGCAGCACAGGGGAGCGGGGCTACACCTTC.

Of note for this clone: Germline and junction disagree at one end, which may indicate a read error. This CDR3 is also generated by other DNA sequences in the sample. This chain uses TRBV4-2 with TRBJ1-2; 7 nucleotides agree with TRBD1. The CDR3 has 16 amino acids. Looked up from germline, CDR1 is LGHNA and CDR2 is YNFKEQ. CDR3 in amino acids: CASSLQGVDRGYGYTF. The CDR3 DNA reads as TGTGCCAGCAGCTTGCAGGGGGTGGATCGTGGCTATGGTTACACCTTC.

The chain employs TRBV5-6 and TRBJ1-4, with D uncertain. The germline V and J ends were trimmed by 0 bases and 4 bases, with 10 bases remaining between them. This CDR3 comprises 15 residues. Germline-derived CDR1 and CDR2 are SGHDT and YYEEEE. The CDR3 nucleotides are TGTGCCAGCAGCTTGGTACGGGGATATAATGAAAAACTGTTTTTT. This gives the protein CASSLVRGYNEKLFF.